The entry that follows covers one TCR beta chain sequence. What this receptor recognizes is not known. No much larger clonotype is one base removed from it; base qualities were not supplied. Preparation of the library involved PCR. Reads for this sample came from an Illumina HiSeq 2500. To reduce PCR and sequencing biases, unique molecular identifiers were incorporated into the TCR beta cDNA libraries. Every 1 to 10 million input T cells yielded roughly 500,000 cDNA molecules, meaning each molecule approximated one T cell. The same protocol used for the earlier healthy control dataset was applied to prepare and sequence the patient libraries. Samples belonging to the same batch were prepared together, multiplexed and sequenced on a shared HiSeq lane. The study's processing was this. MIGEC handled the raw barcoded reads, throwing out single-read molecular identifier groups before consensus assembly and CDR3 extraction. VDJtools was used for post-analysis of the clonotype tables, and diversity was normalized by down-sampling every dataset to the size of the smallest sample. Repertoire overlap clustering matched CDR3 amino acid but not nucleotide sequences to correct batch-related cross-sample contamination. Using fastp at Q25 and MiXCR, TCRdb reprocessed the public reads and kept productive beta chains. For every CDR3 protein sequence, its rows merge into one entry that carries the most common genes and DNA. The V and J calls, along with clone size, are taken from TCRdb and not from the paper's own processing. Across this sample there are 750,000 to 950,000 distinct CDR3 sequences, with roughly 50% seen only once. The ten largest make up approximately 4.2% of the sample.

The record originates from a study of post-analysis software for immune sequencing data (dated by TCRdb to about 2015). For context, the study as a whole: Recorded disease courses included relapsing-remitting, secondary progressive and progressive-relapsing multiple sclerosis, with some patients lacking subtype annotation. The patient repertoires were compared against 11 previously published healthy control repertoires obtained from donors aged 6 to 25 years. A subset of samples was prepared in parallel using single-end sample barcoding, then pooled and co-amplified after Illumina adapter ligation.

Taken from the germline V gene (reference sequence), the CDR1 and CDR2 loops are LGHDT and YNNKEL. The CDR3 contains 19 residues, cysteine and phenylalanine counted. Just the 57-base CDR3 DNA is kept, in frame starting at base 1. Summary of the overall study and its limitations: Significantly lower normalized Chao1 diversity was found in multiple sclerosis patients than in controls, suggesting substantial peripheral T-cell clonal expansion. Patients showed significantly higher frequencies than controls for a handful of TRBV segments, among them TRBV5-6, TRBV5-1 and TRBV20-1. The control group was slightly older than the multiple sclerosis patient group. Strong co-clustering of samples prepared in the same batch was shown by direct clustering with F measure, prompting a batch-effect correction.

To demonstrate the VDJtools post-analysis software, the study profiled TCR beta repertoires from the peripheral blood of some 13 young patients with multiple sclerosis. Multiple sclerosis patients were children and adolescents aged roughly 6 to 17 years. The clonotype comes from a girl between 5 and 17 years old with multiple sclerosis. The chain is assembled from TRBV3-1 and TRBJ2-1; 8 bases in the junction line up with TRBD2. The J call may be incorrect, as the DNA end agrees better with TRBJ2-7. Input material: blood. The CDR3 corresponds to CASSQDNLAGFFWSYEQYF. The DNA sequence is given as TGTGCCAGCAGCCAAGATAACCTAGCGGGTTTTTTTTGGTCCTACGAGCAGTACTTC.